One T cell receptor beta chain is described in this entry. Its antigen is still unknown. Base qualities are missing; no much larger clone stands one base away. The CDR3 covers 15 residues, taking in both the cysteine and the phenylalanine. Only the CDR3 DNA stays, 45 bases, in frame from base 1. V is trimmed back by 1 base and J by 5 bases, and the junction contains 7 bases that no gene match accounts for. The germline V gene sets CDR1 to SGHRS and CDR2 to YFSETQ. Libraries were made using RT-PCR. Sequencing used a NextSeq 550. TCRdb passed the public sequencing reads through fastp at Q25 and MiXCR, retaining productive beta sequences. Duplicate CDR3 protein sequences are folded into a single record with the most common DNA and genes. Across this sample there are 150,000 to 250,000 distinct CDR3 sequences, with 41% seen only once. The ten largest make up about 35% of the sample. This sample was taken from a study of patients and donors after allogeneic stem cell transplantation (dated by TCRdb to the early 2020s).

The specimen sequenced was blood, either unsorted or a sorted T cell fraction (not recorded which). This receptor was identified in a human donor who was either an allogeneic HSCT recipient or a stem cell or donor lymphocyte infusion donor (not recorded which). It is not recorded whose cells these are; they may come from a transplant donor. The rearrangement combines TRBV5-1 with TRBJ2-7; TRBD1 aligns with 9 central bases. The DNA sequence follows: TGCGCCAGCAGCTTGTCGGGACAGGGTGTGAACGAGCAGTACTTC. This sequence encodes CASSLSGQGVNEQYF.